The 27 T cell receptor beta chains given below trace back to one sample, sequenced in a study of T cell responses to AZD1222 COVID-19 vaccine. Sequencing was performed with immunoSEQ multiplex PCR; in TCRdb, only in-frame clones are kept and a portion is missing. The data contain roughly 120,000 clones, roughly 88% of them seen just once; the ten biggest clones take up 5% to 7%. Sequencing was performed on peripheral blood, taken on day 0 of AZD1222 vaccination. These receptors came from an adult in good health.

This clone was seen only once. The V gene is TRBV7-6, the J gene TRBJ1-6, with D possibly being TRBD1 (6 bases). Per germline, CDR1 SGHVS and CDR2 FNYEAQ. There are 15 residues in the CDR3. V was trimmed by 2 bases and J by 7 bases, leaving 12 bases between them. The chain's CDR3 is CASSLSGEGNSPLHF. Written as DNA, the CDR3 is TGTGCCAGCAGCTTATCAGGGGAGGGCAATTCACCCCTCCACTTT.

The chain recombines TRBV5-6 with TRBJ2-1, with D maybe TRBD1 (5 bases). The CDR3 consists of 15 residues. Germline V gene lookup returns CDR1 SGHDT and CDR2 YYEEEE. Trimming took 2 bases from V and 6 from J, leaving 15 bases between them. The CDR3 nucleotides read TGTGCCAGCAGCTTCCGGCTCGCAGGGTCCAATGAGCAGTTCTTC. It yields the protein CASSFRLAGSNEQFF.

The chain carries TRBV7-2 and TRBJ2-7; D is possibly TRBD1 (5 bases). V shed 5 bases and J shed 3 bases, with 14 bases lying between them. Per germline, CDR1 SGHTA and CDR2 FQGNSA. The CDR3 has 14 residues. DNA for the CDR3: TGTGCCAGCAGCAGGGGTCAGATCTTCTACGAGCAGTACTTC. It specifies CASSRGQIFYEQYF.

The chain links TRBV27 to TRBJ2-7; 8 bases agree with TRBD2. Germline V gene data show CDR1 as MNHEY and CDR2 as SMNVEV (reference sequence). This CDR3 spans 14 amino acids. V lost 5 bases and J lost 6; bases outside the gene matches: 9. The CDR3 DNA reads TGTGCCAGCAGTCCGGGACTAGAGTTTTTCGAGCAGTACTTC. Encoded protein: CASSPGLEFFEQYF.

The rearrangement links TRBV27 to TRBJ1-1; tentative D call: TRBD1 (5 bases). The CDR3 loop spans 13 amino acids. The germline V gene encodes CDR1 MNHEY and CDR2 SMNVEV (reference sequence). Trimming removed 1 base at V and 3 bases at J, with 6 bases between. The chain's CDR3 is CASSLWGDTEAFF. CDR3 coding DNA: TGTGCCAGCAGTTTATGGGGGGACACTGAAGCTTTCTTT.

V gene TRBV5-4 combines with J gene TRBJ1-4; 10 bases fit TRBD1. Trimming took 4 bases from V and 8 from J; bases not matched to a gene: 8. The length of the CDR3 is 15 residues. From germline, CDR1 is SGHNT and CDR2 YYREEE (reference sequence). CDR3 DNA: TGTGCCAGCAGCACCCTTGGGACAGGGGTGGAAAAACTGTTTTTT. Amino acids: CASSTLGTGVEKLFF. Variable domain in full (rest from reference TRBV5-4 and TRBJ1-4): ETGVTQSPTHLIKTRGQQVTLRCSSQSGHNTVSWYQQALGQGPQFIFQYYREEENGRGNFPPRFSGLQFPNYSSELNVNALELDDSALYLCASSTLGTGVEKLFFGSGTQLSVL.

The sample holds a few counts of this clone. The V gene is TRBV19, the J gene TRBJ1-1, with no clear D. From germline, CDR1 is LNHDA and CDR2 SQIVND (reference sequence). Trimming shortened V by 4 bases and J by 5 bases, and 29 bases separated the two germline ends. The CDR3 extends over 19 amino acids. The CDR3 here is CASSNQISWAIVLGTEAFF. CDR3 DNA: TGTGCCAGTAGTAACCAAATTAGCTGGGCGATAGTTTTAGGTACTGAAGCTTTCTTT.

This clone was recorded only once. The chain joins TRBV27 to TRBJ2-3; D is perhaps TRBD1 (5 bases). V was cut by 5 bases and J by 2 bases, with 11 bases left in between. Germline V gene lookup returns CDR1 MNHEY and CDR2 SMNVEV (reference sequence). The CDR3 spans 14 residues. In DNA, the CDR3 is TGTGCCAGCAGTCTCCGACAGACCACAGATACGCAGTATTTT. Its protein is CASSLRQTTDTQYF.

This sequence joins TRBV19 and TRBJ1-5, with 9 nucleotides matching TRBD1. Germline loops: CDR1 LNHDA, CDR2 SQIVND (reference sequence). This CDR3 is 15 amino acids long. V lost 4 bases, J lost 6 bases, and 7 bases stayed unmatched. In DNA, the CDR3 is TGTGCCAGTAGTAAGGGACAGGGAAGAAGTCAGCCCCAGCATTTT. Translated: CASSKGQGRSQPQHF.

This clone was picked up one time. The chain employs TRBV7-9 and TRBJ2-1; perhaps D is TRBD1 or TRBD2 (5 bases each). Deletions cut 5 bases from V and 9 bases from J, with 23 bases between. The V gene's germline CDR1 is SEHNR and CDR2 FQNEAQ (reference sequence). The CDR3 runs to 16 residues. CDR3 nucleotide sequence: TGTGCCAGCAGCGAGAGGGCGGCAGGGTCGTGGGGTGAGCAGTTCTTC. Encoded protein: CASSERAAGSWGEQFF.

The chain has TRBV6-4 and TRBJ1-5; D gene uncertain. Germline values: CDR1 MRHNA, CDR2 SNTAGT. The CDR3 is 15 amino acids. Between the trimmed V and J ends, which lost 7 bases and 0 bases, there was a span of 13 bases. The CDR3 is CASTPAGYSNQPQHF. CDR3 DNA: TGTGCCAGCACCCCGGCCGGTTATAGCAATCAGCCCCAGCATTTT.

The V call is TRBV7-9, the J call TRBJ1-2; 9 bases align to TRBD1. J was trimmed by 7 bases and V by 3 bases; bases with no gene match: 3. This CDR3 is built from 13 residues. CDR1 and CDR2 (germline): SEHNR, FQNEAQ (reference sequence). In DNA, the CDR3 is TGTGCCAGCAGCTTGGGACAGGGAACTGGCTACACCTTC. Encoded protein: CASSLGQGTGYTF.

This clone was observed a handful of times. CDR3 coding DNA: TGTGCCAGCAGTACCTCAGGGGGGAAGGAAAAACTGTTTTTT. It yields the protein CASSTSGGKEKLFF. This chain uses TRBV6-5 with TRBJ1-4, with 7 bases aligning to TRBD1. CDR3 length equals 14 residues. V shed 5 bases and J 8 bases; nucleotides not matched to a gene: 8. CDR1 and CDR2 (germline): MNHEY, SVGAGI.

This sequence joins TRBV6-4 and TRBJ2-3; TRBD1 aligns across 10 bases. Germline trimming cut 0 bases from V and 4 bases from J; bases unmatched to any gene: 1. Germline values: CDR1 MRHNA, CDR2 SNTAGT. This CDR3 region has 15 residues. In DNA, the CDR3 is TGTGCCAGCAGTGACTCGACAGGGGGCGCAGATACGCAGTATTTT. Translating it yields CASSDSTGGADTQYF.

The chain recombines TRBV7-9 with TRBJ2-7; D may be TRBD2 (5 bases). The CDR3 sequence is 11 residues long. Germline V gene sequence: CDR1 SEHNR, CDR2 FQNEAQ (reference sequence). Trimming took 9 bases from V and 3 from J, leaving 9 bases between them. The CDR3 loop is CASVGGYEQYF. The CDR3 DNA sequence: TGTGCCAGTGTAGGAGGCTACGAGCAGTACTTC.

The rearrangement links TRBV9 to TRBJ2-5; 8 nucleotides match TRBD1. J was trimmed by 4 bases and V by 3 bases; bases with no gene match: 5. The germline V gene encodes CDR1 SGDLS and CDR2 YYNGEE. The CDR3 contains 14 residues. CDR3 in DNA: TGTGCCAGCAGCGCTAGGGACAGGTCAGAGACCCAGTACTTC. Translation: CASSARDRSETQYF.

The chain recombines TRBV4-3 with TRBJ1-2; 9 bases agree with TRBD1. V shed 2 bases and J 7 bases; nucleotides not matched to a gene: 5. Germline V gene lookup returns CDR1 LGHNA and CDR2 YSLEER. This CDR3 is built from 14 residues. CDR3 sequence reads: CASSQWTGAGGYTF. The CDR3 DNA reads as TGCGCCAGCAGCCAATGGACAGGGGCGGGTGGCTACACCTTC.

The gene calls are TRBV27 and TRBJ1-2; no clear D. Germline CDR1 MNHEY, CDR2 SMNVEV (reference sequence). The CDR3 sequence is 14 residues long. V shed 5 bases and J shed 6 bases, with 16 bases lying between them. CDR3 sequence (DNA): TGTGCCAGCAGTCGCCTAGAAGGGAGGGATGGCTACACCTTC. It codes for CASSRLEGRDGYTF.

The genes are TRBV6-2 or TRBV6-3 and TRBJ2-7; 8 positions agree with TRBD1. Germline CDR1 MNHEY, CDR2 SVGEGT. The junction had 7 bases not matched to a gene; V was cut back by 0 bases and J by 6 bases. This CDR3 region has 15 residues. The CDR3 loop reads CASSYSTGQGTEQYF. The CDR3 nucleotides read TGTGCCAGCAGTTACTCAACCGGACAGGGTACCGAGCAGTACTTC.

The V call is TRBV28, the J call TRBJ1-3; D ambiguous. The V gene lost 3 bases and the J gene lost 3 bases, with 15 bases spanning the gap. Germline V lookup: CDR1 MDHEN, CDR2 SYDVKM. CDR3 length: 16 residues. CDR3: CASSFESRSDGNTIYF. The CDR3 DNA sequence: TGTGCCAGCAGTTTTGAGAGCCGTTCCGATGGAAACACCATATATTTT.

The chain recombines TRBV10-2 with TRBJ2-7; the D gene is possibly TRBD2 (5 bases). This CDR3 spans 14 amino acids. Trimming took off 2 bases at V and 6 bases at J, with 14 bases between the two ends. Germline loops: CDR1 WSHSY, CDR2 SAAADI. DNA for the CDR3: TGCGCCAGCAGTGAGAGAGCCGGGGATCGCGAGCAGTACTTC. Translating it yields CASSERAGDREQYF.

The V gene is TRBV15, the J gene TRBJ1-5; D unresolved. V dropped 6 bases and J dropped 0 bases, with 12 bases sitting between them. This CDR3 is built from 15 residues. In germline, CDR1 is LNHNV, CDR2 YYDKDF (reference sequence). CDR3 DNA sequence: TGTGCCACCAGACCTCGGGTCAATAGCAATCAGCCCCAGCATTTT. Its translation: CATRPRVNSNQPQHF.

CDR3 in amino acids: CASNVGGVPSEQYF. In nucleotides, the CDR3 is TGTGCCAGCAACGTCGGGGGGGTCCCCTCCGAGCAGTACTTC. The V and J genes are TRBV5-6 and TRBJ2-7; 8 bases match TRBD2. Germline V CDR1 and CDR2: SGHDT, YYEEEE. Unmatched junction bases numbered 11, after V lost 6 bases and J lost 6 bases. The CDR3 spans 14 residues.

The gene calls are TRBV18 and TRBJ1-2; D is possibly TRBD1 (5 bases). Trimming pared 2 bases from V and 3 bases from J, leaving 10 bases between. CDR3 length: 14 amino acids. CDR1 KGHSH and CDR2 LQKENI come from the germline V gene. CDR3 amino acids: CASSPRGGDYGYTF. The CDR3 nucleotides are TGTGCCAGCTCACCAAGGGGCGGGGACTATGGCTACACCTTC.

CDR3: CATSIAGDVETQYF. Here the CDR3 DNA reads TGTGCCACCAGTATAGCGGGGGACGTGGAGACCCAGTACTTC. The chain combines TRBV24-1 with TRBJ2-5, with 9 positions matching TRBD2. CDR1 and CDR2 from the germline V gene are KGHDR and SFDVKD. V was pared by 6 bases and J by 5 bases, with 6 bases of the junction left unmatched. This CDR3 contains 14 residues.

The chain has TRBV7-2 and TRBJ2-1; 9 bases map to TRBD2. The germline V gene encodes CDR1 SGHTA and CDR2 FQGNSA. This CDR3 contains 15 residues. J lost 9 bases, V lost 1 base, and 7 bases had no gene match. CDR3 protein: CASSLGASGDFEQFF. Written as DNA, the CDR3 is TGTGCCAGCAGCTTAGGCGCTAGCGGGGATTTTGAGCAGTTCTTC.

The CDR3: CASTRDRALSYEQYF. DNA for the CDR3: TGTGCCAGCACACGAGACAGGGCCCTCTCCTACGAGCAGTACTTC. The genes are TRBV6-5 and TRBJ2-7; 7 positions agree with TRBD1. Germline CDR1 is MNHEY and CDR2 is SVGAGI. The CDR3 covers 15 residues. The V and J ends lost 7 bases and 0 bases, in that order; junction bases with no gene match: 9.